One sample yielded the 29 T cell receptor beta chains listed below, sequenced in a study of monozygotic twins with inflammatory bowel disease. With the 5' RACE reads reprocessed, TCRdb shows one record per CDR3 protein and no DNA. In all, the sample yields 330,000 or so distinct CDR3 sequences. The sample comprised blood. Every receptor here comes from a human donor with ulcerative colitis or Crohn's disease, or a healthy co-twin of an affected twin (not recorded which).

This chain connects TRBV5-4 to TRBJ2-3; the D call from TCRdb, TRBD2, cannot be confirmed without DNA. CDR3 length equals 17 residues. The germline CDR1 and CDR2 sequences are SGHNT and YYREEE (reference sequence). The CDR3 region is CASSPGLAGGSTDTQYF.

This chain connects TRBV12-3 or TRBV12-4 to TRBJ1-1; TCRdb's D call of TRBD1 is untestable without DNA. There are 13 residues in the CDR3. The CDR3 protein is CASTLTGNTEAFF.

This chain uses TRBV20-1 with TRBJ1-5; the D call of TRBD1 rests on TCRdb alone, since no DNA is present to check it. CDR3 length: 12 amino acids. Germline assignment: CDR1 DFQATT and CDR2 SNEGSKA (reference sequence). The chain's CDR3 is CSAQTGPMPQHF.

The chain uses TRBV5-1 and TRBJ1-3; TCRdb indicates TRBD1, and absent DNA this call remains unverified. This CDR3 comprises 13 residues. The germline CDR1 and CDR2 sequences are SGHRS and YFSETQ. CDR3 residues: CASSGDSGNTIYF.

The chain combines TRBV6-5 with TRBJ1-2; the TCRdb call, TRBD1, lacks DNA for checking. The CDR3 consists of 14 residues. From germline, CDR1 is MNHEY and CDR2 SVGAGI. This chain's CDR3 is CASSYGGPNYGYTF.

The V call is TRBV19, the J call TRBJ2-7. This CDR3 has 14 amino acids. Germline CDR1 reads LNHDA; CDR2 reads SQIVND (reference sequence). This CDR3 reads CASSIVTGNYEQYF.

This sequence joins TRBV11-2 and TRBJ2-5; the D gene TCRdb calls, TRBD2, cannot be checked with no DNA. There are 19 residues in the CDR3. CDR1 is SGHAT and CDR2 is FQNNGV in the germline V gene. The CDR3 region is CASSFRGSSGGGAQETQYF.

The V and J genes are TRBV4-1 and TRBJ1-1; TCRdb calls TRBD1, which cannot be checked without DNA. Per germline, CDR1 MGHRA and CDR2 YSYEKL. The CDR3 runs to 14 residues. CDR3 amino acids: CASSLSRGRTEAFF.

This CDR3 is CASSRGGGQPQHF. The genes are TRBV12-3 or TRBV12-4 and TRBJ1-5. This CDR3 is built from 13 residues.

The chain combines TRBV27 with TRBJ2-7. The CDR3 is 15 residues long. Germline CDR1 and CDR2: MNHEY and SMNVEV (reference sequence). CDR3 region: CASSVEGGWSNEQYF.

Here the CDR3 reads CASNPGGQIEAFF. J is TRBJ1-1 and V is TRBV25-1; TCRdb gives TRBD1 as the D gene, but with no DNA this cannot be confirmed. CDR3 size: 13 residues. Germline lookup yields CDR1 MGHDK and CDR2 SYGVNS.

The rearrangement links TRBV6-1 to TRBJ2-1; the D call of TRBD2 rests on TCRdb alone, since no DNA is present to check it. The CDR3 is 14 amino acids. In germline, CDR1 is MNHNS, CDR2 SASEGT. This CDR3 is CATSRAGARNEQFF.

This chain uses TRBV5-4 with TRBJ2-3; TCRdb reports TRBD1, a call that lacks DNA to check it against. Germline loops: CDR1 SGHNT, CDR2 YYREEE (reference sequence). This CDR3 is 15 amino acids long. This chain's CDR3 is CASSLEGGSSDTQYF.

The chain uses TRBV29-1 and TRBJ2-3. This CDR3 has 11 residues. Germline V gene data show CDR1 as SQVTM and CDR2 as ANQGSEA. The CDR3 here is CSLSSTDTQYF.

CDR3: CSVEGGRQGYEQYF. The chain couples TRBV29-1 to TRBJ2-7; TCRdb indicates TRBD1, and absent DNA this call remains unverified. The CDR3 extends over 14 amino acids. Germline values: CDR1 SQVTM, CDR2 ANQGSEA.

The V call is TRBV6-5, the J call TRBJ2-7; TCRdb gives TRBD1 as the D gene, but with no DNA this cannot be confirmed. The CDR3 consists of 11 residues. The germline V gene encodes CDR1 MNHEY and CDR2 SVGAGI. CDR3 amino acids: CASRGTGDQYF.

The gene calls are TRBV4-1 and TRBJ2-7; TCRdb outputs TRBD1, but without DNA this stays unchecked. The CDR3 is 15 residues long. CDR1 and CDR2 (germline): MGHRA, YSYEKL. The CDR3 is CASSQQVTLTYEQYF.

The chain recombines TRBV5-1 with TRBJ2-3; no DNA is available, so the TRBD2 call from TCRdb remains unchecked. There are 16 residues in the CDR3. Germline CDR1 SGHRS, CDR2 YFSETQ. The CDR3 sequence is CASSGGLAGPTDTQYF. The variable domain in full, completed from reference TRBV5-1 and TRBJ2-3, reads KAGVTQTPRYLIKTRGQQVTLSCSPISGHRSVSWYQQTPGQGLQFLFEYFSETQRNKGNFPGRFSGRQFSNSRSEMNVSTLELGDSALYLCASSGGLAGPTDTQYFGPGTRLTVL.

The chain recombines TRBV5-1 with TRBJ2-2. CDR3 size: 19 residues. Germline CDR1 and CDR2: SGHRS and YFSETQ. CDR3 amino acids: CASSVGGRFKIRDTGELFF.

The chain couples TRBV30 to TRBJ1-2. The CDR3 length is 13 residues. The germline CDR1 and CDR2 sequences are GTSNPN and SVGIG (reference sequence). CDR3: CAWSPGPLYGYTF.

The V gene is TRBV7-2, the J gene TRBJ2-7. Germline CDR1 is SGHTA and CDR2 is FQGNSA. The CDR3 is made up of 15 amino acids. This chain's CDR3 is CASGVTGTGAYEQYF.

The V call is TRBV12-3 or TRBV12-4, the J call TRBJ2-7; TCRdb's D call of TRBD2 is untestable without DNA. The CDR3 is 16 amino acids. CDR3 sequence reads: CASSLVRTSGPYEQYF.

The V gene is TRBV25-1, the J gene TRBJ2-1; TCRdb names TRBD2, which stays unverified in the absence of DNA. Germline V lookup: CDR1 MGHDK, CDR2 SYGVNS. This CDR3 has 19 amino acids. The CDR3 region is CASSEMYGLAGRTYNEQFF.

V gene TRBV10-3 combines with J gene TRBJ1-6; TCRdb's D gene call, TRBD1, goes unchecked for lack of DNA. CDR1 is ENHRY, CDR2 SYGVKD, per germline. This CDR3 region has 15 residues. CDR3 amino acids: CATQFPGQGDSPLHF.

The chain has TRBV19 and TRBJ2-1; TCRdb calls TRBD1, which cannot be checked without DNA. Germline V lookup: CDR1 LNHDA, CDR2 SQIVND (reference sequence). This CDR3 contains 16 residues. The CDR3: CADEPAGNGGGNEQFF.

The chain recombines TRBV28 with TRBJ2-1. This CDR3 is built from 17 residues. Germline CDR1 is MDHEN and CDR2 is SYDVKM. CDR3 amino acids: CASSLLSDRGFDNEQFF.

The V call is TRBV20-1, the J call TRBJ2-2; TCRdb designates TRBD1, a call that cannot be tested without DNA. This CDR3 spans 18 amino acids. The V gene's germline CDR1 is DFQATT and CDR2 SNEGSKA (reference sequence). The CDR3 sequence: CSAIPGQLNSYRTGELFF.

The chain recombines TRBV30 with TRBJ1-5. The CDR3 covers 15 residues. Germline V CDR1 and CDR2: GTSNPN, SVGIG (reference sequence). The CDR3 spells CAWSPLWESNQPQHF.

The rearrangement joins TRBV30 to TRBJ2-7; the D call of TRBD1 rests on TCRdb alone, since no DNA is present to check it. Per the germline V gene, CDR1 is GTSNPN and CDR2 is SVGIG (reference sequence). The CDR3 is 14 residues long. CDR3 sequence reads: CAWSPKGGIREQYF.